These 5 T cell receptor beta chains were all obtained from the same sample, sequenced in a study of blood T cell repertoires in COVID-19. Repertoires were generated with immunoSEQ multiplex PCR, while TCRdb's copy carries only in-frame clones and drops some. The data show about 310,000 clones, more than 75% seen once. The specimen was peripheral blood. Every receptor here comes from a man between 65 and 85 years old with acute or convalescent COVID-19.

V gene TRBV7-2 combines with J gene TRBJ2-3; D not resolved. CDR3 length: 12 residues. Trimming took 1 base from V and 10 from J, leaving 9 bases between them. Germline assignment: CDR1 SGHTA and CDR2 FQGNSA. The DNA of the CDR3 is TGTGCCAGCAGCTTAGGGGTAGCTTCGCAGTATTTT. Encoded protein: CASSLGVASQYF.

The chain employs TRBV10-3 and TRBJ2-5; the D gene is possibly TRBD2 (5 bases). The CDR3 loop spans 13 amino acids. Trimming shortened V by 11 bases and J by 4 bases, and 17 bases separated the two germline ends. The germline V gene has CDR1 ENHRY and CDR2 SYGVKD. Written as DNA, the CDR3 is TGTGCCGCCCAATCTGGTGCGGGAGAGACCCAGTACTTC. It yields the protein CAAQSGAGETQYF.

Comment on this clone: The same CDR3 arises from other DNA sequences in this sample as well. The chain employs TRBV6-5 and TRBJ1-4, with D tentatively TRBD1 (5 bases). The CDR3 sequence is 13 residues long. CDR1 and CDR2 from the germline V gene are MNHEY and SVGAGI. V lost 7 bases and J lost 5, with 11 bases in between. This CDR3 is CASKQGTNEKLFF. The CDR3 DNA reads TGTGCCAGCAAGCAGGGCACCAATGAAAAACTGTTTTTT.

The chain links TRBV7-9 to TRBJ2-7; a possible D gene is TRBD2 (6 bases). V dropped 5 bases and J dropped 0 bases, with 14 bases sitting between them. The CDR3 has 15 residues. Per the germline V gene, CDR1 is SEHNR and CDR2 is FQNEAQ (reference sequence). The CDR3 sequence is CASSPAGRSSYEQYF. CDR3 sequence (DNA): TGTGCCAGCAGCCCCGCGGGGAGGAGCTCCTACGAGCAGTACTTC.

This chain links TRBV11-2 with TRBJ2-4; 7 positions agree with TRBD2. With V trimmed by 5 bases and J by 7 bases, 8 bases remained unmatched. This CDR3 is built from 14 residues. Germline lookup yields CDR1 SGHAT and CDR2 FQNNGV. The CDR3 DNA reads TGTGCCAGCAGCCCCTCTAGCGGTTGGAACATTCAGTACTTC. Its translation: CASSPSSGWNIQYF.